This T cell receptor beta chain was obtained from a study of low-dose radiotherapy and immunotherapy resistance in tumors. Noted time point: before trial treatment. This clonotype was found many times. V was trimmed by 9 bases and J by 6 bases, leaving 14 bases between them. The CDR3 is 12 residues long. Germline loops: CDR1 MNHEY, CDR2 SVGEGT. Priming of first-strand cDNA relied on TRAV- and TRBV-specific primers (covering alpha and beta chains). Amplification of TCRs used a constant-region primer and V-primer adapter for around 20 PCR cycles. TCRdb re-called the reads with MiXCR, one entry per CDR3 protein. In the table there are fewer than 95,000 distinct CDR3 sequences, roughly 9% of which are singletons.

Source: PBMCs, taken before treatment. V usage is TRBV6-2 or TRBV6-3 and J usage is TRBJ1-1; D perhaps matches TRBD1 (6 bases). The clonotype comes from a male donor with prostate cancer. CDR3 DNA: TGTGCCAGTGGCCAGGGGATTGCTGAAGCTTTCTTT. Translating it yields CASGQGIAEAFF.